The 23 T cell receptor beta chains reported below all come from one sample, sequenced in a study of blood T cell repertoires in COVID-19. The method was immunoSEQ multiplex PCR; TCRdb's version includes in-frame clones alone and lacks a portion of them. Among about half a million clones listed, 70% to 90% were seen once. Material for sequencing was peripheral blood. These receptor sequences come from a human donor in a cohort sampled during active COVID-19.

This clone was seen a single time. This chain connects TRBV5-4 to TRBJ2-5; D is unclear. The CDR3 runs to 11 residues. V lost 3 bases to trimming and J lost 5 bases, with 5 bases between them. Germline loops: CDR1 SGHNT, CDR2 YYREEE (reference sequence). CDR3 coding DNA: TGTGCCAGCAGCTACGGGGAGACCCAGTACTTC. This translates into CASSYGETQYF.

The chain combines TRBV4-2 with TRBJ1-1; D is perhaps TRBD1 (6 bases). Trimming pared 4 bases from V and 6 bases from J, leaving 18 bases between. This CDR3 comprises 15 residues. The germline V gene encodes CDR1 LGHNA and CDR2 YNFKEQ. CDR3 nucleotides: TGTGCCAGCAGCCCTGGGATCAGGGGAGTCGCTGAAGCTTTCTTT. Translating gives CASSPGIRGVAEAFF.

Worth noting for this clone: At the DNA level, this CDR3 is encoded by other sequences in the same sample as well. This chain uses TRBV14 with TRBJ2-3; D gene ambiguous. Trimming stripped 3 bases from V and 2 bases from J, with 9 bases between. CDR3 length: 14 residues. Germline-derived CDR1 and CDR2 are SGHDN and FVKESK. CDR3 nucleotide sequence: TGTGCCAGCAGCCAGGGCCGCCACACAGATACGCAGTATTTT. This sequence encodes CASSQGRHTDTQYF.

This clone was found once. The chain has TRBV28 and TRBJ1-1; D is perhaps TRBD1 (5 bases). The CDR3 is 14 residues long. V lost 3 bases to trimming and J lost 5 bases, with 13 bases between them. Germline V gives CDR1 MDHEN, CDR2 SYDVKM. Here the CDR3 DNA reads TGTGCCAGCAGTTTCCTGGCCGGGGGAACTGAAGCTTTCTTT. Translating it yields CASSFLAGGTEAFF.

DNA of the CDR3: TGTGCCAGCAGCTCGGGACAGGGGAACACTGAAGCTTTCTTT. Its protein product is CASSSGQGNTEAFF. V usage is TRBV5-4 and J usage is TRBJ1-1; 9 bases align to TRBD1. Germline V gives CDR1 SGHNT, CDR2 YYREEE (reference sequence). Trimming cost V 3 bases and J 1 base; bases outside gene matches: 1. The CDR3 contains 14 residues.

The CDR3 sequence is CASSEEAVYNEQFF. DNA of the CDR3: TGTGCCAGCAGTGAGGAGGCCGTTTACAATGAGCAGTTCTTC. The rearrangement uses TRBV2 and TRBJ2-1, with a tentative D call TRBD2 (5 bases). The germline V and J ends were trimmed by 3 bases and 4 bases, with 10 bases remaining between them. CDR3 length: 14 residues. Germline V gene sequence: CDR1 SNHLY, CDR2 FYNNEI. Full variable domain (missing parts from reference TRBV2 and TRBJ2-1): EPEVTQTPSHQVTQMGQEVILRCVPISNHLYFYWYRQILGQKVEFLVSFYNNEISEKSEIFDDQFSVERPDGSNFTLKIRSTKLEDSAMYFCASSEEAVYNEQFFGPGTRLTVL.

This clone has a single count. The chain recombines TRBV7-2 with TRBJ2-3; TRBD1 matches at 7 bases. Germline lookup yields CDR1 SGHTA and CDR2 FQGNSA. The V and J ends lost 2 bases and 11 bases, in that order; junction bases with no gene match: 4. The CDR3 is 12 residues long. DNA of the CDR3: TGTGCCAGCAGCTTATTGTGGGACAGGCAGTATTTT. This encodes CASSLLWDRQYF. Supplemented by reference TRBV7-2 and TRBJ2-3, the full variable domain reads GAGVSQSPSNKVTEKGKDVELRCDPISGHTALYWYRQSLGQGLEFLIYFQGNSAPDKSGLPSDRFSAERTGGSVSTLTIQRTQQEDSAVYLCASSLLWDRQYFGPGTRLTVL.

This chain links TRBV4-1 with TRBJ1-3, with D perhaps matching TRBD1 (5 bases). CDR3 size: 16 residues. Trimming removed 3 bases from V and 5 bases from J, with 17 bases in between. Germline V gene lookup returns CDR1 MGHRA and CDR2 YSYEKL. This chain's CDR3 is CASSHSDLRGRNTIYF. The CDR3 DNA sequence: TGCGCCAGCAGCCACTCTGATCTAAGGGGTAGAAACACCATATATTTT.

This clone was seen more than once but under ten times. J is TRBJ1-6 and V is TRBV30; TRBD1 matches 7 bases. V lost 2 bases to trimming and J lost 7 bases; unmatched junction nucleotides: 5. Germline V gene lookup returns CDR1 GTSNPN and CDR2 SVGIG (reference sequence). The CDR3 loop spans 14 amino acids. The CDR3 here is CAWSRAGGNSPLHF. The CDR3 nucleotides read TGTGCCTGGAGTAGAGCAGGGGGGAATTCACCCCTCCACTTT.

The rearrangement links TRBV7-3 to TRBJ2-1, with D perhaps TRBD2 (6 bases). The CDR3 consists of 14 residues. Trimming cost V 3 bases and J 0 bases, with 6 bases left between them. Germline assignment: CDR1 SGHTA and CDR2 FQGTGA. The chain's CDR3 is CASSLTSSYNEQFF. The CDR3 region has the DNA TGTGCCAGCAGCTTGACTAGCTCCTACAATGAGCAGTTCTTC.

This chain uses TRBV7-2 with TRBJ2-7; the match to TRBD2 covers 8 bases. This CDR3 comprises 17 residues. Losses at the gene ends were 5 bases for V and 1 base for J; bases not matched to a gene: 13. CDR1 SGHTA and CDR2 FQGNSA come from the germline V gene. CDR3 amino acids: CASSPHQLLAGSYEQYF. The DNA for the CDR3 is TGTGCCAGCAGCCCACACCAGTTGCTAGCGGGTTCCTACGAGCAGTACTTC.

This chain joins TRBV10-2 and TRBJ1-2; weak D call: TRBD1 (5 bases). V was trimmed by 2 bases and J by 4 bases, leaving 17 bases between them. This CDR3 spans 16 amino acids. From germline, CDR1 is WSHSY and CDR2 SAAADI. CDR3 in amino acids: CASSEGLGRRGYGYTF. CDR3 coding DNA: TGCGCCAGCAGTGAGGGGCTGGGAAGAAGGGGCTATGGCTACACCTTC.

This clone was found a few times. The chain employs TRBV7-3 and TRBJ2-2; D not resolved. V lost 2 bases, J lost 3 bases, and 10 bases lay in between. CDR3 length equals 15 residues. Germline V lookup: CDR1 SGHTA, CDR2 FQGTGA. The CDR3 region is CASSLGHVYTGELFF. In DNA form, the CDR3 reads TGTGCCAGCAGCTTAGGGCATGTTTACACCGGGGAGCTGTTTTTT.

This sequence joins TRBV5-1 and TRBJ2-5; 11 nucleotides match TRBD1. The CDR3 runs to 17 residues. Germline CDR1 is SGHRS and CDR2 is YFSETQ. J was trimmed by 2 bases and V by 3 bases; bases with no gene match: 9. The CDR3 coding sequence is TGCGCCAGCAGCTCGGGGCCGGGACAGGGGGGACAAGAGACCCAGTACTTC. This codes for CASSSGPGQGGQETQYF. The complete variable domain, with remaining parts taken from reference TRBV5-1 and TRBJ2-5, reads KAGVTQTPRYLIKTRGQQVTLSCSPISGHRSVSWYQQTPGQGLQFLFEYFSETQRNKGNFPGRFSGRQFSNSRSEMNVSTLELGDSALYLCASSSGPGQGGQETQYFGPGTRLLVL.

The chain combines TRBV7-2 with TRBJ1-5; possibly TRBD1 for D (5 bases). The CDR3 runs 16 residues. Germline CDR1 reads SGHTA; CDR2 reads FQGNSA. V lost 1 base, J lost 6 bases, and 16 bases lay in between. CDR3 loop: CASSLGGPMVGQPQHF. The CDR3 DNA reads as TGTGCCAGCAGCTTAGGGGGCCCCATGGTCGGTCAGCCCCAGCATTTT.

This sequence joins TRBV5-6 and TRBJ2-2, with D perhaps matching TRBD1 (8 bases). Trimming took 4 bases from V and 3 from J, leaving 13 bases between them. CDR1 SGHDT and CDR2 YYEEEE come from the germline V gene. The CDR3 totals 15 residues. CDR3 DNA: TGTGCCAGCAGCAGCGGGACAGGAGACACCGGGGAGCTGTTTTTT. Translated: CASSSGTGDTGELFF. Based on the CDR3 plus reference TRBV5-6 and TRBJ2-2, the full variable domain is DAGVTQSPTHLIKTRGQQVTLRCSPKSGHDTVSWYQQALGQGPQFIFQYYEEEERQRGNFPDRFSGHQFPNYSSELNVNALLLGDSALYLCASSSGTGDTGELFFGEGSRLTVL.

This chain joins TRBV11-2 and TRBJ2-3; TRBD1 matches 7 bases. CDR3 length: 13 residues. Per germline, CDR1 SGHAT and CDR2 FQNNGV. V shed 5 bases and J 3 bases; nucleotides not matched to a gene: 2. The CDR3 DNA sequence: TGTGCCAGCAGCCCAGGGGGTACAGATACGCAGTATTTT. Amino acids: CASSPGGTDTQYF.

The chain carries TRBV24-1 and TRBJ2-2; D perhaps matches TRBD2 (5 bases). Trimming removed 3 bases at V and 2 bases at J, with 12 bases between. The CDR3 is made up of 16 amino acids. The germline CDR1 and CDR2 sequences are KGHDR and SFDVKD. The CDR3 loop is CATSDSWTSNTGELFF. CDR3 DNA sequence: TGTGCCACCAGTGATAGCTGGACTTCTAACACCGGGGAGCTGTTTTTT.

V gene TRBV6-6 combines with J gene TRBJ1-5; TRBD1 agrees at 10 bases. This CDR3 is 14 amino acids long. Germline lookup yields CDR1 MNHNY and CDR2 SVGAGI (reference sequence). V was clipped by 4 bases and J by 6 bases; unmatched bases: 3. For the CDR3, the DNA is TGTGCCAGCAGTTGGGACAGGGGAACTCAGCCCCAGCATTTT. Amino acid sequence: CASSWDRGTQPQHF.

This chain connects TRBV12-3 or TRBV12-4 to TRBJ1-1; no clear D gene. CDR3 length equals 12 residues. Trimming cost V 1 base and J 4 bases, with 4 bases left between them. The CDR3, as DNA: TGTGCCAGCAGTTTAGGGAGCACTGAAGCTTTCTTT. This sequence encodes CASSLGSTEAFF.

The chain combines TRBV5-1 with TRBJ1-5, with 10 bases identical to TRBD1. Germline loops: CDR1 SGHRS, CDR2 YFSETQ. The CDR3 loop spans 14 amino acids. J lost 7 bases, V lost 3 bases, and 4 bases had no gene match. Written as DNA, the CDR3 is TGCGCCAGCAGCTCGGGGACAGGGGTACAGCCCCAGCATTTT. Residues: CASSSGTGVQPQHF.

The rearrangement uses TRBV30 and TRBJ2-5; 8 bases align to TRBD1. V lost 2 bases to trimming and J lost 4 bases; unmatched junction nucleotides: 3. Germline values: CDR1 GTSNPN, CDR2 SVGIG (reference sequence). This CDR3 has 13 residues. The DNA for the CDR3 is TGTGCCTGGAGTCCGACAGGGGCAGAGACCCAGTACTTC. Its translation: CAWSPTGAETQYF. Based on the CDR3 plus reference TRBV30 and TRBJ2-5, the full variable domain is SQTIHQWPATLVQPVGSPLSLECTVEGTSNPNLYWYRQAAGRGLQLLFYSVGIGQISSEVPQNLSASRPQDRQFILSSKKLLLSDSGFYLCAWSPTGAETQYFGPGTRLLVL.

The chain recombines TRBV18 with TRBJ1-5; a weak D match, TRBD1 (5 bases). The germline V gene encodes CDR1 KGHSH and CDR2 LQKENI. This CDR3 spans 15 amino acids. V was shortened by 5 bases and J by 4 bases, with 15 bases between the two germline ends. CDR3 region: CASSGQGLENQPQHF. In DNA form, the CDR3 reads TGTGCCAGCTCAGGGCAGGGCTTGGAAAATCAGCCCCAGCATTTT.